Sequencing of this T cell receptor (beta chain) was carried out in a study of T cell responses to AZD1222 COVID-19 vaccine. The wider study: The analysis combined second doses at about 4 or about 12 weeks. Points from the study as a whole: Donors in the cohort were predominantly white British and more often female, and clonal diversity was possibly underestimated. Variant regions that are unmutated are reportedly the target of nearly half of spike-specific TCRs. Spike-wide coverage was observed for vaccine-associated CD4 TCRs, with dominant responses at 160-218 and 743-854.

Regarding this clone: Its antigen is not identified.

TCRdb's table, derived via immunoSEQ multiplex PCR, lists solely in-frame clones and lacks some. The table has some 140,000 clones, more than 90% seen once. Trimming cost V 6 bases and J 7 bases; bases outside gene matches: 4. Germline lookup yields CDR1 KGHSH and CDR2 LQKENI. The CDR3 runs 13 residues. This clonotype was sampled from an adult in good health. This specimen was peripheral blood, taken on day 0 of AZD1222 vaccination. The chain carries TRBV18 and TRBJ1-4; 8 bases map to TRBD1. The CDR3 is CASSAQGVEKLFF. The CDR3 DNA follows: TGTGCCAGCTCGGCACAGGGGGTTGAAAAACTGTTTTTT. Full variable domain (rest looked up from reference TRBV18 and TRBJ1-4): NAGVMQNPRHLVRRRGQEARLRCSPMKGHSHVYWYRQLPEEGLKFMVYLQKENIIDESGMPKERFSAEFPKEGPSILRIQQVVRGDSAAYFCASSAQGVEKLFFGSGTQLSVL.